This passage covers 3 T cell receptor beta chains from one sample sequenced in a study of Graves' ophthalmopathy and Graves' hyperthyroidism. CDR3 regions of TCR beta were amplified from RNA transcripts. The library came from an HTBI-primed first-round RT-PCR and a second-round multiplex PCR. TCRdb reanalysed the multiplex PCR reads using MiXCR and keeps one entry per CDR3 protein. The top ten hold around 10% of the sample, which has over a million distinct CDR3 sequences, roughly two fifths seen once. The specimen sequenced was peripheral blood or thyroid tissue (not recorded which). These receptors were collected from an adult man with Graves' hyperthyroidism.

The rearrangement links TRBV19 to TRBJ2-6, with unresolved D. Germline-derived CDR1 and CDR2 are LNHDA and SQIVND (reference sequence). V lost 5 bases to trimming and J lost 2 bases, with 13 bases between them. This CDR3 comprises 16 residues. CDR3 bases: TGTGCCAGTAGTCCACACAGAGATACTGGGGCCAACGTCCTGACTTTC. Translated: CASSPHRDTGANVLTF.

This clonotype was observed many times. The rearrangement links TRBV19 to TRBJ2-7, with 8 bases fitting TRBD2. Trimming cost V 4 bases and J 3 bases; bases outside gene matches: 2. Germline V gene sequence: CDR1 LNHDA, CDR2 SQIVND (reference sequence). This CDR3 is built from 13 residues. Here the CDR3 reads CASSSGGIYEQYF. DNA for the CDR3: TGTGCCAGTAGTAGCGGGGGGATCTACGAGCAGTACTTC.

This clonotype occurred many times. The chain recombines TRBV12-3 or TRBV12-4 with TRBJ1-2; D unclear. This CDR3 region has 14 residues. Trimming pared 6 bases from V and 2 bases from J, leaving 13 bases between. Here the CDR3 reads CASRAGSENYGYTF. Here the CDR3 DNA reads TGTGCCAGCAGGGCCGGGAGTGAAAACTATGGCTACACCTTC.